Each of the 32 T cell receptor beta chains below was sequenced from the same sample in a study of T cells after posttransplantation cyclophosphamide. Libraries were prepared by immunoSEQ multiplex PCR; TCRdb keeps only in-frame clonotypes and omits some of them. The sample contains about 38,000 clones, none of them singletons. What was sequenced was PBMCs. The receptors originated from a man between 25 and 39 years old in good health and a related stem cell transplant donor.

This clone was detected many times. The rearrangement uses TRBV6-2 or TRBV6-3 and TRBJ2-7; D call uncertain. The CDR3 loop spans 13 amino acids. Germline assignment: CDR1 MNHEY and CDR2 SVGEGT. V shed 4 bases and J shed 6 bases, with 13 bases lying between them. CDR3 sequence: CASSWQKRGEQYF. The CDR3 DNA sequence: TGTGCCAGCAGTTGGCAGAAACGTGGCGAGCAGTACTTC.

This clone has just a few counts. The chain recombines TRBV5-1 with TRBJ2-4, with D unresolved. Trimming cost V 4 bases and J 10 bases, with 18 bases left between them. This CDR3 is 14 amino acids long. Germline V gene sequence: CDR1 SGHRS, CDR2 YFSETQ. CDR3 in amino acids: CASSLGTATDIQYF. The CDR3 bases are TGCGCCAGCAGCCTAGGCACGGCAACGGATATTCAGTACTTC. The variable domain in full, completed from reference TRBV5-1 and TRBJ2-4, reads KAGVTQTPRYLIKTRGQQVTLSCSPISGHRSVSWYQQTPGQGLQFLFEYFSETQRNKGNFPGRFSGRQFSNSRSEMNVSTLELGDSALYLCASSLGTATDIQYFGAGTRLSVL.

Ten or more counts support this clone. The rearrangement links TRBV7-3 to TRBJ1-1, with 10 bases lining up with TRBD1. Germline CDR1 is SGHTA and CDR2 is FQGTGA. The CDR3 consists of 14 residues. J lost 7 bases, V lost 6 bases, and 8 bases had no gene match. CDR3 residues: CASSLGGTGDEAFF. CDR3 sequence (DNA): TGTGCCAGCAGTTTAGGGGGGACAGGGGATGAAGCTTTCTTT.

CDR3 in amino acids: CASSRDMSGANVLTF. In DNA, the CDR3 is TGTGCCAGCAGTCGGGACATGTCTGGGGCCAACGTCCTGACTTTC. The V gene is TRBV6-1, the J gene TRBJ2-6; TRBD1 might be the D (6 bases). The CDR3 sequence is 15 residues long. V was cut by 5 bases and J by 1 base, with 9 bases left in between. The germline V gene encodes CDR1 MNHNS and CDR2 SASEGT.

The chain links TRBV7-8 to TRBJ2-3, with TRBD2 matching over 12 bases. Looked up from germline, CDR1 is SGHVS and CDR2 is FQNEAQ. Germline trimming cut 5 bases from V and 3 bases from J; bases unmatched to any gene: 12. The CDR3 is 18 amino acids. The CDR3 coding sequence is TGTGCCAGCAGCCCACGTTCACGACTAGCGGGGGCTACAGATACGCAGTATTTT. As protein: CASSPRSRLAGATDTQYF.

This clone has a count of ten or more. V is TRBV14 and J is TRBJ2-7, with 9 bases matching TRBD2. Germline CDR1 SGHDN, CDR2 FVKESK. V gave up 4 bases and J gave up 4 bases; unmatched junction bases: 14. The CDR3 runs 17 residues. Here the CDR3 DNA reads TGTGCCAGCAGCCCCCTCTCTCGGGCTAGCGGGGTTTACGAGCAGTACTTC. Translating gives CASSPLSRASGVYEQYF.

Ten or more counts support this clone. The rearrangement links TRBV10-2 to TRBJ2-5; 11 nucleotides line up with TRBD2. CDR1 is WSHSY, CDR2 SAAADI, per germline. The CDR3 totals 15 residues. V gave up 5 bases and J gave up 5 bases; unmatched junction bases: 7. The chain's CDR3 is CASSPTSGGRETQYF. DNA for the CDR3: TGCGCCAGCAGTCCAACTAGCGGGGGTCGGGAGACCCAGTACTTC.

This clone was counted ten times or more. The chain employs TRBV18 and TRBJ1-5, with 9 bases lining up with TRBD1. Germline V gene sequence: CDR1 KGHSH, CDR2 LQKENI. The CDR3 runs to 14 residues. The V gene end was trimmed by 6 bases and the J gene end by 6 bases; junction bases not matched to a gene: 6. CDR3 in DNA: TGTGCCAGCTCCCCCGGGACAGGGACTCAGCCCCAGCATTTT. This translates into CASSPGTGTQPQHF.

The chain links TRBV12-3 or TRBV12-4 to TRBJ2-6; D unresolved. Between the trimmed V and J ends, which lost 6 bases and 0 bases, there was a span of 12 bases. CDR3 length equals 16 residues. The CDR3, as DNA: TGTGCCAGCAGGATATACAGAGGCTCTGGGGCCAACGTCCTGACTTTC. This sequence encodes CASRIYRGSGANVLTF.

This clone was seen at least ten times. The rearrangement uses TRBV6-5 and TRBJ2-7; 7 nucleotides line up with TRBD1. Trimming removed 5 bases from V and 3 bases from J; junction bases left unmatched: 1. The CDR3 runs 12 residues. Per the germline V gene, CDR1 is MNHEY and CDR2 is SVGAGI. The CDR3 DNA follows: TGTGCCAGCAGTCGGGACAGCTACGAGCAGTACTTC. Protein sequence: CASSRDSYEQYF.

This clone was detected ten times or more. The chain joins TRBV23-1 to TRBJ1-3, with D possibly TRBD1 on 5 matching bases. Being an ORF, TRBV23-1 has a function that is uncertain. The CDR3 runs 15 residues. The V end lost 3 bases, the J end lost 1 base, and 10 bases lay between the germline ends. The CDR3 nucleotides read TGCGCCAGCAGTCAGTACGCAGGGTCTGGAAACACCATATATTTT. The encoded protein is CASSQYAGSGNTIYF.

This clone was observed at least ten times. The rearrangement uses TRBV18 and TRBJ2-3; 8 bases map to TRBD1. V shed 4 bases and J 4 bases; nucleotides not matched to a gene: 7. CDR3 size: 15 residues. Germline V gives CDR1 KGHSH, CDR2 LQKENI. The CDR3 region is CASSLRQGPSDTQYF. The CDR3 coding sequence is TGTGCCAGCTCACTGCGACAGGGGCCTTCAGATACGCAGTATTTT.

This clone was seen repeatedly, ten times or more. The junction and the germline gene differ at one end; a read error may be behind it. The chain links TRBV7-8 to TRBJ2-5; possibly TRBD1 for D (5 bases). Germline V CDR1 and CDR2: SGHVS, FQNEAQ. The length of the CDR3 is 14 residues. The CDR3: CASSPRQLQEIQYF. CDR3 in DNA: TGTGCCAGCAGCCCCCGACAGCTACAAGAGATCCAGTACTTC. Together with reference TRBV7-8 and TRBJ2-5, the CDR3 gives the full variable domain: GAGVSQSPRYKVAKRGQDVALRCDPISGHVSLFWYQQALGQGPEFLTYFQNEAQLDKSGLPSDRFFAERPEGSVSTLKIQRTQQEDSAVYLCASSPRQLQEIQYFGPGTRLLVL.

This clone was seen ten or more times. This rearrangement joins TRBV5-4 to TRBJ2-1; 8 bases agree with TRBD2. Germline V lookup: CDR1 SGHNT, CDR2 YYREEE (reference sequence). The J segment lost 6 bases and the V segment lost 0 bases, leaving 5 bases of the junction unmatched. The CDR3 contains 15 residues. The CDR3 is CASSLAGGAGNEQFF. The CDR3 DNA reads TGTGCCAGCAGCTTGGCCGGGGGGGCAGGCAATGAGCAGTTCTTC. Using reference TRBV5-4 and TRBJ2-1 for the parts outside the CDR3, the full variable domain is ETGVTQSPTHLIKTRGQQVTLRCSSQSGHNTVSWYQQALGQGPQFIFQYYREEENGRGNFPPRFSGLQFPNYSSELNVNALELDDSALYLCASSLAGGAGNEQFFGPGTRLTVL.

In this sample, this clone turned up a few times. This chain joins TRBV7-3 and TRBJ2-1; 11 bases map to TRBD2. Germline V lookup: CDR1 SGHTA, CDR2 FQGTGA. The J segment lost 2 bases and the V segment lost 5 bases, leaving 2 bases of the junction unmatched. There are 15 residues in the CDR3. The CDR3 region is CASSTTSGAYNEQFF. CDR3 sequence (DNA): TGTGCCAGCAGCACGACTAGCGGGGCCTACAATGAGCAGTTCTTC.

This clone has more than one count but fewer than ten. The chain joins TRBV7-9 to TRBJ1-2, with a tentative D call TRBD1 (6 bases). Trimming removed 1 base from V and 3 bases from J, with 18 bases in between. The CDR3 loop spans 17 amino acids. Per germline, CDR1 SEHNR and CDR2 FQNEAQ (reference sequence). The CDR3 DNA is TGTGCCAGCAGCTTAGAACCGTTTCTACAGGGTGACTATGGCTACACCTTC. Translated, it gives CASSLEPFLQGDYGYTF.

This clone was recorded many times. V and J are TRBV12-3 or TRBV12-4 and TRBJ2-5; D gene uncertain. The CDR3 runs to 14 residues. V was trimmed by 7 bases and J by 5 bases, leaving 17 bases between them. DNA of the CDR3: TGTGCCAGCACCGAGGCTGGGCGTGGGGAGACCCAGTACTTC. Its translation: CASTEAGRGETQYF.

This clone occurred many times. This chain uses TRBV2 with TRBJ2-7, with D possibly matching TRBD1 (5 bases). CDR3 size: 14 residues. The V gene's germline CDR1 is SNHLY and CDR2 FYNNEI. Trimming cost V 4 bases and J 0 bases, with 10 bases left between them. The CDR3 is CASSGRAVSYEQYF. CDR3 nucleotides: TGTGCCAGCAGTGGCAGGGCCGTCTCCTACGAGCAGTACTTC. The full variable domain, completed using reference TRBV2 and TRBJ2-7, is EPEVTQTPSHQVTQMGQEVILRCVPISNHLYFYWYRQILGQKVEFLVSFYNNEISEKSEIFDDQFSVERPDGSNFTLKIRSTKLEDSAMYFCASSGRAVSYEQYFGPGTRLTVT.

This clone was seen at least ten times. J is TRBJ1-3 and V is TRBV23-1; TRBD1 matches 7 bases. TRBV23-1 is assigned to the ORF class and has an uncertain function. The CDR3 length is 16 residues. After removal of 0 bases from V and 4 bases from J, the junction contained 6 bases not matched to a gene. The CDR3 reads CASSQSEGAGGNTIYF. The DNA for the CDR3 is TGCGCCAGCAGTCAATCGGAGGGGGCAGGGGGAAACACCATATATTTT.

This clone was detected many times. The J gene is TRBJ2-3, the V gene TRBV19; D is ambiguous. V lost 3 bases, J lost 0 bases, and 13 bases lay in between. Germline V lookup: CDR1 LNHDA, CDR2 SQIVND (reference sequence). The CDR3 spans 16 residues. The CDR3 DNA is TGTGCCAGTAGTATCTCCGGCGGCTCCAGCACAGATACGCAGTATTTT. Translated: CASSISGGSSTDTQYF.

This clone was counted ten times or more. J is TRBJ2-7 and V is TRBV6-6; 8 bases fit TRBD2. CDR1 and CDR2 from the germline V gene are MNHNY and SVGAGI (reference sequence). The CDR3 runs to 15 residues. The trim removed 6 bases at V and 2 bases at J, leaving 9 bases unmatched. The chain's CDR3 is CASSPLAGYAYEQYF. CDR3 sequence (DNA): TGTGCCAGCAGCCCTCTAGCGGGTTACGCCTACGAGCAGTACTTC.

This clone was found many times. This chain joins TRBV11-2 and TRBJ1-2; TRBD1 agrees at 7 bases. The CDR3 consists of 14 residues. Germline trimming cut 5 bases from V and 4 bases from J; bases unmatched to any gene: 7. Germline CDR1 SGHAT, CDR2 FQNNGV. Here the CDR3 reads CASSPTGEPYGYTF. As DNA, the CDR3 is TGTGCCAGCAGCCCTACAGGGGAGCCCTATGGCTACACCTTC.

This clone has a count of ten or more. The chain couples TRBV7-3 to TRBJ2-3; 13 bases fit TRBD2. Trimming removed 5 bases from V and 2 bases from J; junction bases left unmatched: 4. CDR3 length equals 16 residues. Germline V gives CDR1 SGHTA, CDR2 FQGTGA. Written as DNA, the CDR3 is TGTGCCAGCAGCAAGGGACTAGCGGGGTTCACAGATACGCAGTATTTT. Translated: CASSKGLAGFTDTQYF. Drawing the rest from reference TRBV7-3 and TRBJ2-3, the complete variable domain is GAGVSQTPSNKVTEKGKYVELRCDPISGHTALYWYRQSLGQGPEFLIYFQGTGAADDSGLPNDRFFAVRPEGSVSTLKIQRTERGDSAVYLCASSKGLAGFTDTQYFGPGTRLTVL.

In this sample, this clone turned up a few times. The chain uses TRBV4-1 and TRBJ2-2; 7 bases agree with TRBD2. Germline trimming cut 1 base from V and 1 base from J; bases unmatched to any gene: 6. Germline CDR1 is MGHRA and CDR2 is YSYEKL. The CDR3 totals 17 residues. The chain's CDR3 is CASSQGLRGGNTGELFF. The CDR3 nucleotides read TGCGCCAGCAGCCAAGGTCTCCGCGGGGGGAACACCGGGGAGCTGTTTTTT.

This clone was recorded many times. The gene calls are TRBV5-4 and TRBJ1-2, with TRBD1 as a possible D gene (6 bases). Germline values: CDR1 SGHNT, CDR2 YYREEE (reference sequence). The ends were cut back, 4 bases at V and 4 bases at J, with 17 bases in the middle. The length of the CDR3 is 15 residues. The DNA for the CDR3 is TGTGCCAGCAGCCAAATTACAGGGCGGAGCTATGGCTACACCTTC. This sequence encodes CASSQITGRSYGYTF.

This clone was counted many times. The chain uses TRBV5-1 and TRBJ2-7; no clear D. Germline V gene lookup returns CDR1 SGHRS and CDR2 YFSETQ. This CDR3 has 13 residues. Trimming left V 2 bases short and J 0 bases short, with 6 bases between. CDR3 DNA sequence: TGCGCCAGCAGCTTACGAGGCTCCTACGAGCAGTACTTC. Its protein is CASSLRGSYEQYF.

This clone was detected ten times or more. The chain combines TRBV6-6 with TRBJ2-7; no clear D gene. The germline CDR1 and CDR2 sequences are MNHNY and SVGAGI (reference sequence). The V and J ends lost 4 bases and 4 bases respectively, with 8 bases between them. The CDR3 is 12 residues long. The CDR3 nucleotides read TGTGCCAGCAGTTCATCCAGTTACGAGCAGTACTTC. Translation gives CASSSSSYEQYF.

This clone was detected ten times or more. Its ends do not fully match the called genes, so a read error is possible. The chain has TRBV10-2 and TRBJ1-1; D is possibly TRBD1 (5 bases). Germline V gene lookup returns CDR1 WSHSY and CDR2 SAAADI. The CDR3 runs to 13 residues. The CDR3: CASSERGVSSLRF. DNA of the CDR3: TGCGCCAGCAGTGAAAGGGGAGTCAGCTCGCTTCGATTT.

This clone occurred many times. The chain uses TRBV25-1 and TRBJ2-7; a possible D gene is TRBD1 (7 bases). Per the germline V gene, CDR1 is MGHDK and CDR2 is SYGVNS. Trimming removed 7 bases from V and 2 bases from J, with 18 bases in between. The CDR3 sequence is 15 residues long. The chain's CDR3 is CASTTRGDSAYEQYF. The CDR3 DNA reads as TGTGCCAGCACCACAAGGGGGGACAGCGCCTACGAGCAGTACTTC.

This clone was seen ten or more times. The V gene is TRBV2, the J gene TRBJ2-7, with a possible D match to TRBD2 (6 bases). Germline V lookup: CDR1 SNHLY, CDR2 FYNNEI. This CDR3 has 15 residues. V was clipped by 2 bases and J by 2 bases, with 13 bases between them. The CDR3: CASSESLLAPYEQYF. CDR3 DNA sequence: TGTGCCAGCAGTGAATCCCTACTAGCTCCCTACGAGCAGTACTTC.

Ten or more counts support this clone. The V gene is TRBV7-9, the J gene TRBJ2-2; D call uncertain. This CDR3 region has 15 residues. Germline V CDR1 and CDR2: SEHNR, FQNEAQ (reference sequence). V was cut by 5 bases and J by 1 base, with 11 bases left in between. CDR3 nucleotides: TGTGCCAGCAGCGTTAAGAACTTGAACACCGGGGAGCTGTTTTTT. Encoded protein: CASSVKNLNTGELFF. Using reference TRBV7-9 and TRBJ2-2 for the parts outside the CDR3, the full variable domain is DTGVSQNPRHKITKRGQNVTFRCDPISEHNRLYWYRQTLGQGPEFLTYFQNEAQLEKSRLLSDRFSAERPKGSFSTLEIQRTEQGDSAMYLCASSVKNLNTGELFFGEGSRLTVL.

This clone is medium-sized by share. The rearrangement links TRBV19 to TRBJ1-4; D not resolved. Trimming removed 5 bases from V and 8 bases from J, with 9 bases in between. This CDR3 is built from 12 residues. Germline CDR1 and CDR2: LNHDA and SQIVND (reference sequence). CDR3 sequence: CASSPGGEKLFF. CDR3 bases: TGTGCCAGTAGTCCAGGCGGGGAAAAACTGTTTTTT.